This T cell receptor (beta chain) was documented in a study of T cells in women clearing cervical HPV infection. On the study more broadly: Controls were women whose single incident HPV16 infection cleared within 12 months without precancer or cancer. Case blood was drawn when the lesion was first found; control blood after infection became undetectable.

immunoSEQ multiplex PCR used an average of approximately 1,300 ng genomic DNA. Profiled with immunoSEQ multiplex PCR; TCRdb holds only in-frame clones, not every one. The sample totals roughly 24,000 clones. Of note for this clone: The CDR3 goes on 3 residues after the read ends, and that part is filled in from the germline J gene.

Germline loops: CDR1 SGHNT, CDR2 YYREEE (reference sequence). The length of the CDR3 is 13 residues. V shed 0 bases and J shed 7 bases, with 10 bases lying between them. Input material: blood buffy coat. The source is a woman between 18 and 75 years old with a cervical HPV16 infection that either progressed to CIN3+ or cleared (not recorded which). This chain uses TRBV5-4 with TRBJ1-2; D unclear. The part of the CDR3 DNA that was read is TGTGCCAGCAGCTTGGCGGCAGGAGGTGGC. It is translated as CASSLAAGGG. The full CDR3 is CASSLAAGGGYTF.